The entry below gives a single T cell receptor beta chain sequence along with its context. Under the authors' procedure: Using reference gene primer amplification, nucleated cell counts were estimated. TCRdb's copy holds only in-frame clones and misses some; the assay was immunoSEQ multiplex PCR. The DNA gave D and trimming, while V, J and clone size come from that table. The table includes over 350,000 clones, 70% to 90% detected once. This specimen belongs to a study of blood T cell repertoires in COVID-19. The CDR3 contains 13 residues. V shed 2 bases, J shed 9 bases, and the junction held 2 bases outside the gene matches. CDR1 SGDLS and CDR2 YYNGEE come from the germline V gene.

Sample: PBMCs or T cells enriched from blood (not recorded which). The chain links TRBV9 to TRBJ1-6; 7 nucleotides line up with TRBD1. The origin of this receptor is a woman aged 25 to 39 with acute COVID-19. The CDR3 bases are TGTGCCAGCAGCGTCGACAGGGCTTCACCCCTCCACTTT. Protein product: CASSVDRASPLHF.